The 23 T cell receptor beta chains presented below share a single source sample, sequenced in a study of cytomegalovirus exposure and HLA in healthy donors. Data came from immunoSEQ multiplex PCR; TCRdb stores just in-frame clones and leaves some out. This sample carries 130,000 to 150,000 clones, roughly 87% of them seen once, and the ten largest clones take 9%. Input material: PBMCs. The receptors originated from a woman aged 18-35 years in good health and CMV-seropositive.

The V call is TRBV28, the J call TRBJ1-4; 7 bases match TRBD1. The CDR3 has 16 amino acids. V lost 1 base, J lost 8 bases, and 10 bases stayed unmatched. Germline assignment: CDR1 MDHEN and CDR2 SYDVKM. The CDR3 is CASSLFSGGGVEKLFF. The CDR3 nucleotides are TGTGCCAGCAGTTTATTCTCAGGAGGGGGCGTAGAAAAACTGTTTTTT.

The genes are TRBV6-5 and TRBJ2-2, with a tentative D call TRBD1 (6 bases). The CDR3 has 13 amino acids. V dropped 4 bases and J dropped 6 bases, with 9 bases sitting between them. The germline V gene encodes CDR1 MNHEY and CDR2 SVGAGI. CDR3 in amino acids: CASSFAGAGELFF. Here the CDR3 DNA reads TGTGCCAGCAGTTTTGCAGGGGCCGGGGAGCTGTTTTTT.

This clone has a handful of counts. The CDR3 bases are TGTGCCAGCTCACAACAGGGAAGCTCCTACGAGCAGTACTTC. Protein sequence: CASSQQGSSYEQYF. The genes are TRBV18 and TRBJ2-7; perhaps TRBD1 as D (6 bases). Germline V CDR1 and CDR2: KGHSH, LQKENI. The CDR3 is 14 residues long. With 4 bases removed from V and 0 bases from J, the gap between germline ends came to 10 bases. Drawing the rest from reference TRBV18 and TRBJ2-7, the complete variable domain is NAGVMQNPRHLVRRRGQEARLRCSPMKGHSHVYWYRQLPEEGLKFMVYLQKENIIDESGMPKERFSAEFPKEGPSILRIQQVVRGDSAAYFCASSQQGSSYEQYFGPGTRLTVT.

Points on this clone: The sample contains more than one DNA sequence encoding this CDR3. The J gene is TRBJ2-7, the V gene TRBV7-2; TRBD2 aligns across 8 bases. After removal of 2 bases from V and 0 bases from J, the junction contained 6 bases not matched to a gene. This CDR3 spans 16 amino acids. The germline V gene encodes CDR1 SGHTA and CDR2 FQGNSA. DNA of the CDR3: TGTGCCAGCAGCTTAAGTGGCGGGGGGCTCTCCTACGAGCAGTACTTC. As protein: CASSLSGGGLSYEQYF.

The rearrangement links TRBV11-2 to TRBJ2-2, with 15 bases matching TRBD2. Germline V gene lookup returns CDR1 SGHAT and CDR2 FQNNGV. CDR3 length equals 18 residues. Trimming at V came to 1 base and at J to 0 bases, leaving 0 bases not matched to a gene. CDR3 region: CASSLGTSGGANTGELFF. The CDR3 nucleotides are TGTGCCAGCAGCTTAGGGACTAGCGGGGGGGCGAACACCGGGGAGCTGTTTTTT. The variable domain in full, completed from reference TRBV11-2 and TRBJ2-2, reads EAGVAQSPRYKIIEKRQSVAFWCNPISGHATLYWYQQILGQGPKLLIQFQNNGVVDDSQLPKDRFSAERLKGVDSTLKIQPAKLEDSAVYLCASSLGTSGGANTGELFFGEGSRLTVL.

The chain links TRBV5-8 to TRBJ2-7; 7 bases match TRBD1. Germline V gene lookup returns CDR1 SGHTS and CDR2 YDEGEE. The CDR3 is 15 residues long. After removal of 2 bases from V and 5 bases from J, the junction contained 10 bases not matched to a gene. In DNA, the CDR3 is TGTGCCAGCAGCTTTCGGTTGAAGGGGGCGAACGAGCAGTACTTC. Its translation is CASSFRLKGANEQYF.

The chain's CDR3 is CASSKSRDTDSGNTIYF. In DNA form, the CDR3 reads TGCGCCAGCAGCAAGTCCCGGGACACCGACTCTGGAAACACCATATATTTT. The chain recombines TRBV5-1 with TRBJ1-3, with a tentative D call TRBD1 (6 bases). Trimming took off 4 bases at V and 0 bases at J, with 17 bases between the two ends. Germline V lookup: CDR1 SGHRS, CDR2 YFSETQ. CDR3 length: 17 residues.

This clone has only a few counts. The chain links TRBV12-5 to TRBJ1-1; no firm D call. V gave up 5 bases and J gave up 5 bases, with 18 bases separating them. The CDR3 runs 15 residues. Germline V gives CDR1 LGHNT, CDR2 FRNRAP. As DNA, the CDR3 is TGTGCTAGTGGTCGGCCCAACCGCGAACAGACTGAAGCTTTCTTT. Translated, it gives CASGRPNREQTEAFF.

The CDR3 bases are TGTGCCAGCAGTTTATTTATCCAGGGGGCGGACACCGGGGAGCTGTTTTTT. Protein sequence: CASSLFIQGADTGELFF. J is TRBJ2-2 and V is TRBV28; 8 bases align to TRBD1. Germline-derived CDR1 and CDR2 are MDHEN and SYDVKM. The length of the CDR3 is 17 residues. Trimming at V came to 1 base and at J to 3 bases, leaving 7 bases not matched to a gene.

In its sample, this clone was seen a few times. V usage is TRBV5-1 and J usage is TRBJ2-7, with 7 bases aligning to TRBD2. CDR1 and CDR2 (germline): SGHRS, YFSETQ. The J segment lost 3 bases and the V segment lost 1 base, leaving 1 base of the junction unmatched. The CDR3 loop spans 13 amino acids. The DNA of the CDR3 is TGCGCCAGCAGCTTGTCTAGCGGCTACGAGCAGTACTTC. This codes for CASSLSSGYEQYF.

The genes are TRBV5-1 and TRBJ1-3; D is perhaps TRBD1 (5 bases). Germline-derived CDR1 and CDR2 are SGHRS and YFSETQ. This CDR3 has 16 residues. V shed 0 bases and J shed 3 bases, with 13 bases lying between them. CDR3 amino acids: CASSLAGGLFGNTIYF. DNA of the CDR3: TGCGCCAGCAGCTTGGCCGGGGGACTGTTTGGAAACACCATATATTTT.

The gene calls are TRBV28 and TRBJ2-5; tentatively, D is TRBD2 (6 bases). This CDR3 region has 13 residues. From germline, CDR1 is MDHEN and CDR2 SYDVKM. V lost 5 bases and J lost 2, with 9 bases in between. Here the CDR3 reads CASSRGLQETQYF. The CDR3 DNA reads TGTGCCAGCAGTAGGGGACTGCAAGAGACCCAGTACTTC.

CDR3 bases: TGTGCCAGCAGCACAGGACCCAAAGAGACCCAGTACTTC. This encodes CASSTGPKETQYF. The chain employs TRBV13 and TRBJ2-5; tentative D call: TRBD1 (5 bases). Germline V CDR1 and CDR2: PRHDT, FYEKMQ (reference sequence). The germline V and J ends were trimmed by 5 bases and 3 bases, with 10 bases remaining between them. The CDR3 contains 13 residues.

This sequence joins TRBV2 and TRBJ1-2, with a weak D call TRBD1 (5 bases). This CDR3 has 14 amino acids. The V gene's germline CDR1 is SNHLY and CDR2 FYNNEI. V shed 6 bases and J shed 4 bases, with 15 bases lying between them. The CDR3 loop reads CASRTLVGPYGYTF. CDR3 nucleotides: TGTGCCAGCAGGACCCTAGTGGGGCCCTATGGCTACACCTTC.

The J gene is TRBJ2-1, the V gene TRBV11-3, with 12 bases identical to TRBD2. The CDR3 loop spans 16 amino acids. CDR1 is SGHNT and CDR2 is YENEEA in the germline V gene. V lost 4 bases, J lost 8 bases, and 9 bases stayed unmatched. The CDR3, as DNA: TGTGCCAGCAGCTCAACTAGCGGGGGGCCGCTCGATGAGCAGTTCTTC. This sequence encodes CASSSTSGGPLDEQFF.

The rearrangement joins TRBV4-1 to TRBJ2-7; the D is unclear. The CDR3 has 14 amino acids. Trimming took 1 base from V and 3 from J, leaving 10 bases between them. CDR1 and CDR2 from the germline V gene are MGHRA and YSYEKL. The CDR3 DNA reads TGCGCCAGCAGCCAAGTGCAGGATTTCTACGAGCAGTACTTC. This sequence encodes CASSQVQDFYEQYF.

This clone was detected only once. J is TRBJ1-5 and V is TRBV6-6; 12 bases match TRBD1. The CDR3 contains 16 residues. Unmatched junction bases numbered 10, after V lost 6 bases and J lost 7 bases. The V gene's germline CDR1 is MNHNY and CDR2 SVGAGI (reference sequence). CDR3 nucleotides: TGTGCCAGCAGCATAATGGGACAGGGGGCCCACCAGCCCCAGCATTTT. Residues: CASSIMGQGAHQPQHF.

The rearrangement links TRBV5-6 to TRBJ1-1, with TRBD1 identical over 10 bases. Trimming cost V 4 bases and J 7 bases; bases outside gene matches: 7. This CDR3 comprises 14 residues. Germline V lookup: CDR1 SGHDT, CDR2 YYEEEE. The CDR3 is CASSTYRDRGEAFF. Written as DNA, the CDR3 is TGTGCCAGCAGCACATACCGGGACAGGGGTGAAGCTTTCTTT.

This chain joins TRBV7-7 and TRBJ2-2, with 7 bases matching TRBD2. CDR1 and CDR2 (germline): SSHAT, FNYEAQ (reference sequence). The junction had 6 bases not matched to a gene; V was cut back by 5 bases and J by 0 bases. This CDR3 region has 16 residues. The CDR3 DNA reads as TGTGCCAGCAGCCCCGAGGCGGGGGCGAACACCGGGGAGCTGTTTTTT. Translation: CASSPEAGANTGELFF. Complete variable domain (other parts from reference TRBV7-7 and TRBJ2-2): GAGVSQSPRYKVTKRGQDVTLRCDPISSHATLYWYQQALGQGPEFLTYFNYEAQPDKSGLPSDRFSAERPEGSISTLTIQRTEQRDSAMYRCASSPEAGANTGELFFGEGSRLTVL.

V and J are TRBV10-3 and TRBJ2-5, with D unclear. Germline loops: CDR1 ENHRY, CDR2 SYGVKD. The CDR3 covers 12 residues. The V gene lost 10 bases and the J gene lost 2 bases, with 11 bases spanning the gap. The CDR3 sequence is CATKTLQETQYF. CDR3 DNA: TGTGCCACCAAGACACTGCAAGAGACCCAGTACTTC.

The rearrangement joins TRBV28 to TRBJ2-7, with 8 positions matching TRBD1. Unmatched junction bases numbered 8, after V lost 6 bases and J lost 4 bases. The CDR3 contains 14 residues. Germline assignment: CDR1 MDHEN and CDR2 SYDVKM. CDR3 in amino acids: CASSPGTGLYEQYF. CDR3 nucleotides: TGTGCCAGCAGCCCCGGGACAGGTTTGTACGAGCAGTACTTC.

The chain links TRBV9 to TRBJ2-3; TRBD2 agrees at 7 bases. CDR3 length equals 16 residues. The trim removed 0 bases at V and 2 bases at J, leaving 6 bases unmatched. CDR1 is SGDLS, CDR2 YYNGEE, per germline. CDR3 DNA sequence: TGTGCCAGCAGCGTAGGGGCTAGCGGTAACACAGATACGCAGTATTTT. Protein product: CASSVGASGNTDTQYF.

The sample holds one count of this clone. The V and J genes are TRBV5-1 and TRBJ2-2; TRBD2 matches 14 bases. Germline CDR1 and CDR2: SGHRS and YFSETQ. J was trimmed by 0 bases and V by 4 bases; bases with no gene match: 11. This CDR3 is built from 20 residues. This CDR3 reads CASSRGLAGGYTSNTGELFF. The CDR3, as DNA: TGCGCCAGCAGCAGAGGACTAGCGGGGGGTTATACCTCGAACACCGGGGAGCTGTTTTTT.